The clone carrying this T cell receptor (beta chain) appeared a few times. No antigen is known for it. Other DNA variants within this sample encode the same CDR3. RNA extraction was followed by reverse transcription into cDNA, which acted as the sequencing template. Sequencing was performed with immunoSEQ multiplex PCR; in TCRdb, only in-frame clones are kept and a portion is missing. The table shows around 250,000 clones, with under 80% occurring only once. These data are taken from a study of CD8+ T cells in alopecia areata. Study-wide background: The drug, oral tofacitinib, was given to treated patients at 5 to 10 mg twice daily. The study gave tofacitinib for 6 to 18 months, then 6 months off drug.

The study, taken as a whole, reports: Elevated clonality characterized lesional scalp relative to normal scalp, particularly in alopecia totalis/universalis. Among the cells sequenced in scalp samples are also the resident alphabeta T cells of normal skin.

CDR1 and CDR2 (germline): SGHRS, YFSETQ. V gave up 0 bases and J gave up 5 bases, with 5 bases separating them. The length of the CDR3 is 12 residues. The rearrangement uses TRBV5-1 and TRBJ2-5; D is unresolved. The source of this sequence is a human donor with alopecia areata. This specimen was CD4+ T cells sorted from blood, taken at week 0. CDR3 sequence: CASSLGRETQYF. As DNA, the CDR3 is TGCGCCAGCAGCTTGGGGCGGGAGACCCAGTACTTC.